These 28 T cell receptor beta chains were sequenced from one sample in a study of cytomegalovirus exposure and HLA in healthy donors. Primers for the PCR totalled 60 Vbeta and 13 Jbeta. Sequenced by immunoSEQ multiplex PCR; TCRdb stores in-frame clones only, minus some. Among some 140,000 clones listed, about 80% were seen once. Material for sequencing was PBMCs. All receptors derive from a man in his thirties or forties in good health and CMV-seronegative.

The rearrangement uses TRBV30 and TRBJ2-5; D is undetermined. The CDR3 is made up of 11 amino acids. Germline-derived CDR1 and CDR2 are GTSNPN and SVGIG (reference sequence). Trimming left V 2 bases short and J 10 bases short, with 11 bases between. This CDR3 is CAWSPRLIQYF. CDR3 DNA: TGTGCCTGGAGTCCCCGGTTAATCCAGTACTTC.

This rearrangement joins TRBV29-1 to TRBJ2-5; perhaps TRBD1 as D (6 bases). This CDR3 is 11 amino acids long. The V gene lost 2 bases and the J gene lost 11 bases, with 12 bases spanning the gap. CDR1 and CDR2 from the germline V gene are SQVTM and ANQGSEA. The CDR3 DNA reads TGCAGCGTTGAAACAGGGTGGGAGCAGTACTTC. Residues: CSVETGWEQYF.

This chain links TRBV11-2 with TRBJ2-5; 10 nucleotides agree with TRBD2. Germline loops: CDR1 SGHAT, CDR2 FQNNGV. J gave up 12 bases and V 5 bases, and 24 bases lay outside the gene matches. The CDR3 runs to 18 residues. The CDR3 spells CASSLRETGTGLARNKYF. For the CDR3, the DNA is TGTGCCAGCAGCCTTCGGGAGACCGGAACGGGACTAGCGAGAAACAAGTACTTC.

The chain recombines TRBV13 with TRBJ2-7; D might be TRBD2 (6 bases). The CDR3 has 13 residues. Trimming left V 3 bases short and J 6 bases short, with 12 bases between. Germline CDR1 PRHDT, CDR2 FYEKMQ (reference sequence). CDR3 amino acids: CASSFRSGGEQYF. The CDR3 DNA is TGTGCCAGCAGCTTCCGTAGCGGTGGCGAGCAGTACTTC.

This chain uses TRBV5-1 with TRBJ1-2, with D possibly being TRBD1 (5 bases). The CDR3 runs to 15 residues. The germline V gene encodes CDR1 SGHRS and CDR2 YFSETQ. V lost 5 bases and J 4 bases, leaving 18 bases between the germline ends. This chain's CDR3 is CASRFDSSQGYGYTF. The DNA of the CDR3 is TGCGCCAGCAGGTTTGACAGCTCCCAGGGCTATGGCTACACCTTC. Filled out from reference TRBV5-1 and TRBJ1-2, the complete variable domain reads KAGVTQTPRYLIKTRGQQVTLSCSPISGHRSVSWYQQTPGQGLQFLFEYFSETQRNKGNFPGRFSGRQFSNSRSEMNVSTLELGDSALYLCASRFDSSQGYGYTFGSGTRLTVV.

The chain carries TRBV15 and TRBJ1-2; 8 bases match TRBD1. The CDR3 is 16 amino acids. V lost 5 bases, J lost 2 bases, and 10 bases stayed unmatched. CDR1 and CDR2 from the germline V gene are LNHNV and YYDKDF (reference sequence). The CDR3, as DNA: TGTGCCACCAGCGGTGGACAGGGCTCCCCCAACTATGGCTACACCTTC. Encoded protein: CATSGGQGSPNYGYTF.

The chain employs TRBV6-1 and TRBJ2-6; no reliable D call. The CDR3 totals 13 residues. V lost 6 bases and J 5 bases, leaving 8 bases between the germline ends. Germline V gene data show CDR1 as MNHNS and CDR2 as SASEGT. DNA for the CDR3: TGTGCCAGCAGCGAATCTAGGGCCAACGTCCTGACTTTC. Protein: CASSESRANVLTF.

CDR3 sequence (DNA): TGTGCCAGCAGCGTCCAGGGGTACAGCAATCAGCCCCAGCATTTT. This sequence encodes CASSVQGYSNQPQHF. This chain uses TRBV7-2 with TRBJ1-5, with a weak D call TRBD1 (6 bases). The ends were cut back, 5 bases at V and 1 base at J, with 12 bases in the middle. This CDR3 contains 15 residues. Germline V lookup: CDR1 SGHTA, CDR2 FQGNSA.

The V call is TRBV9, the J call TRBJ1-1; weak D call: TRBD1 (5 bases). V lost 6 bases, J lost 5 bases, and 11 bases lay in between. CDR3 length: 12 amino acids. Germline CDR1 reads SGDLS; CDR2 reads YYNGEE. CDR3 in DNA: TGTGCCAGCACCCCAGGGAGGACTGAAGCTTTCTTT. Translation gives CASTPGRTEAFF.

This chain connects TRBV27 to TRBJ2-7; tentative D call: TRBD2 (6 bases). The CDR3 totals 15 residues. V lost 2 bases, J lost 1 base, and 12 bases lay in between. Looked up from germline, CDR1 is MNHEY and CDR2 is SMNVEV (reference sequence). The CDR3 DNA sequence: TGTGCCAGCAGTTTAGGGAGCGGGCGTTCCTACGAGCAGTACTTC. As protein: CASSLGSGRSYEQYF.

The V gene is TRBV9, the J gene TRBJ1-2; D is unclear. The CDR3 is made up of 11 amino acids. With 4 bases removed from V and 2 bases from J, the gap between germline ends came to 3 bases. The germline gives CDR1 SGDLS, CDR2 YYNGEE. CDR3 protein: CASSLNYGYTF. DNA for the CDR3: TGTGCCAGCAGCTTAAACTATGGCTACACCTTC. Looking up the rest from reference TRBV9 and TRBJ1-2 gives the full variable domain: DSGVTQTPKHLITATGQRVTLRCSPRSGDLSVYWYQQSLDQGLQFLIQYYNGEERAKGNILERFSAQQFPDLHSELNLSSLELGDSALYFCASSLNYGYTFGSGTRLTVV.

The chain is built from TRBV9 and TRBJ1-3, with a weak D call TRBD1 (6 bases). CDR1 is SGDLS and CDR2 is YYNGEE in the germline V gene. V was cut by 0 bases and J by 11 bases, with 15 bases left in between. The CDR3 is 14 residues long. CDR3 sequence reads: CASSVEWTEDAIYF. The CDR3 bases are TGTGCCAGCAGCGTAGAGTGGACAGAAGACGCCATATATTTT.

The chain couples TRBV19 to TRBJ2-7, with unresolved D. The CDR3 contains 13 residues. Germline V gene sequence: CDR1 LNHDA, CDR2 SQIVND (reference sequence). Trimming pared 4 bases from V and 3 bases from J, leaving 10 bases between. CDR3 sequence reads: CASSTGPLYEQYF. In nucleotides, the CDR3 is TGTGCCAGTAGTACTGGCCCCCTCTACGAGCAGTACTTC.

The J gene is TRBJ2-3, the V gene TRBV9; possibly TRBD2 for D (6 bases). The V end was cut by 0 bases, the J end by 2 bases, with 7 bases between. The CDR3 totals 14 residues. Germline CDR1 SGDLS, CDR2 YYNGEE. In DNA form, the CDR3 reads TGTGCCAGCAGCGTAGAACTAGCCACAGATACGCAGTATTTT. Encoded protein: CASSVELATDTQYF.

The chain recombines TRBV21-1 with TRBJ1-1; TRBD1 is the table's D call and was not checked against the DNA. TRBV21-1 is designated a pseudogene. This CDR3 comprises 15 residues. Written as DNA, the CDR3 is TGTGCCAGCAGCAAAGGACAGGGGTGGAACACTGAAGCTTTCTTT. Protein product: CASSKGQGWNTEAFF.

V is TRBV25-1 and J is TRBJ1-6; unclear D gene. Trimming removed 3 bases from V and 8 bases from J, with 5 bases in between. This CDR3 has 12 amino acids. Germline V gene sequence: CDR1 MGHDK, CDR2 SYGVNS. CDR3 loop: CASSEGDSPLHF. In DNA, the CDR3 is TGTGCCAGCAGTGAGGGCGATTCACCCCTCCACTTT.

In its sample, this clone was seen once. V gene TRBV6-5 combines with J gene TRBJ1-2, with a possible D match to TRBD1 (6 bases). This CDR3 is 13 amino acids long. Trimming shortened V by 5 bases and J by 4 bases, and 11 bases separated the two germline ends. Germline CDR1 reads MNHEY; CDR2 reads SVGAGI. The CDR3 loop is CASSPTGAYGYTF. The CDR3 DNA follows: TGTGCCAGCAGTCCGACAGGAGCCTATGGCTACACCTTC.

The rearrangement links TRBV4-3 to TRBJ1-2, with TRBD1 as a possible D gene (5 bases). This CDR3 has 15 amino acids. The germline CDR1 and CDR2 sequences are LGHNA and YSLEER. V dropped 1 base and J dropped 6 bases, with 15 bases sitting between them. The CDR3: CASSQVVRASDGYTF. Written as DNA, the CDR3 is TGCGCCAGCAGCCAAGTGGTCAGGGCCTCGGATGGCTACACCTTC.

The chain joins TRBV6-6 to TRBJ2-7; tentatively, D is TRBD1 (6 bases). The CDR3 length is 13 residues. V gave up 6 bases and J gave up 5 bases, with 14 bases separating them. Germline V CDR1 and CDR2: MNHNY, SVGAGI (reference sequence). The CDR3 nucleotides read TGTGCCAGCAGCTTACTTCGGGACAACGAGCAGTACTTC. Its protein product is CASSLLRDNEQYF.

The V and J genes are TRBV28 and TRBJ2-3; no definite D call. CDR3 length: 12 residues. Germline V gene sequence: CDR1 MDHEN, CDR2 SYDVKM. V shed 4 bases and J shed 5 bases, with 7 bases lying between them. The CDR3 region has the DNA TGTGCCAGCAGTTCCCTCTTAGATACGCAGTATTTT. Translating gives CASSSLLDTQYF. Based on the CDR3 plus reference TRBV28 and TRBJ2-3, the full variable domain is DVKVTQSSRYLVKRTGEKVFLECVQDMDHENMFWYRQDPGLGLRLIYFSYDVKMKEKGDIPEGYSVSREKKERFSLILESASTNQTSMYLCASSSLLDTQYFGPGTRLTVL.

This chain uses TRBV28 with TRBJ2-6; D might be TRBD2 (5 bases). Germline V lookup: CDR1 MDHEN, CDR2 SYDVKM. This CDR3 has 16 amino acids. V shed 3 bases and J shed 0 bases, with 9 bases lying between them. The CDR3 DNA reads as TGTGCCAGCAGTTTTGCGGGCAACTCTGGGGCCAACGTCCTGACTTTC. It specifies CASSFAGNSGANVLTF.

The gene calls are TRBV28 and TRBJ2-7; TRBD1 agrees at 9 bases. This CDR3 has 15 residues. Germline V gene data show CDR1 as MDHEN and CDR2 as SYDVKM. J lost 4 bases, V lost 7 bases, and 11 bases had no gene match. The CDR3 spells CASKFHGTGSYEQYF. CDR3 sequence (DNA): TGTGCCAGCAAGTTTCACGGGACAGGGTCATACGAGCAGTACTTC.

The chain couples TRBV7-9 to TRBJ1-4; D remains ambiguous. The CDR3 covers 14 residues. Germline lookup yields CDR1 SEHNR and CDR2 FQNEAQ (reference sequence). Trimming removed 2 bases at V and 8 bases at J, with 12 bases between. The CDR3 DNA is TGTGCCAGCAGCTTAAGGCAGGCGGGAGAAAAACTGTTTTTT. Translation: CASSLRQAGEKLFF.

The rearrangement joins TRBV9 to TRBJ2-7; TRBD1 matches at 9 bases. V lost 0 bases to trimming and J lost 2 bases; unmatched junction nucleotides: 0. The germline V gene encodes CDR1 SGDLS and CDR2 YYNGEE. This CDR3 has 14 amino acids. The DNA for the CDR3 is TGTGCCAGCAGCGTAGGGGACAGGGCCTACGAGCAGTACTTC. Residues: CASSVGDRAYEQYF. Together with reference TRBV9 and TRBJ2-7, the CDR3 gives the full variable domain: DSGVTQTPKHLITATGQRVTLRCSPRSGDLSVYWYQQSLDQGLQFLIQYYNGEERAKGNILERFSAQQFPDLHSELNLSSLELGDSALYFCASSVGDRAYEQYFGPGTRLTVT.

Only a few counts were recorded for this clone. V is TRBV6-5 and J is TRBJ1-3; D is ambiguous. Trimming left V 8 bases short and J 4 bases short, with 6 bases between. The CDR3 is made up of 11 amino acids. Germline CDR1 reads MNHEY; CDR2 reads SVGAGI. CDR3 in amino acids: CASGQGNTIYF. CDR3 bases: TGTGCCAGCGGGCAGGGAAACACCATATATTTT.

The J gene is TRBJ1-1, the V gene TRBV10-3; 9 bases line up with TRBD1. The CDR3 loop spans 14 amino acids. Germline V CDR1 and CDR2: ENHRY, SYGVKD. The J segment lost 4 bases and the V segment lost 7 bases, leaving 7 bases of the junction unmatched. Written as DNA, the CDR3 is TGTGCCATCACACCTGACAGGGGGACCACTGAAGCTTTCTTT. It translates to CAITPDRGTTEAFF.

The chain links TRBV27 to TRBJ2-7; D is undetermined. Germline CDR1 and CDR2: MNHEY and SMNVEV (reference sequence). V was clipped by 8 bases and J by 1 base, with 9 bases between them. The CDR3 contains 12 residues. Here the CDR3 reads CASFSVSYEQYF. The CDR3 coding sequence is TGTGCCAGCTTTAGTGTTTCCTACGAGCAGTACTTC.

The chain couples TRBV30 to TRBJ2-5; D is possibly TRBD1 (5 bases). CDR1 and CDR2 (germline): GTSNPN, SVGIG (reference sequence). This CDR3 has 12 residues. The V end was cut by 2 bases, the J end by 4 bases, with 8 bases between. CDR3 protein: CAWSRGPETQYF. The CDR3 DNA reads TGTGCCTGGAGTAGGGGTCCAGAGACCCAGTACTTC.